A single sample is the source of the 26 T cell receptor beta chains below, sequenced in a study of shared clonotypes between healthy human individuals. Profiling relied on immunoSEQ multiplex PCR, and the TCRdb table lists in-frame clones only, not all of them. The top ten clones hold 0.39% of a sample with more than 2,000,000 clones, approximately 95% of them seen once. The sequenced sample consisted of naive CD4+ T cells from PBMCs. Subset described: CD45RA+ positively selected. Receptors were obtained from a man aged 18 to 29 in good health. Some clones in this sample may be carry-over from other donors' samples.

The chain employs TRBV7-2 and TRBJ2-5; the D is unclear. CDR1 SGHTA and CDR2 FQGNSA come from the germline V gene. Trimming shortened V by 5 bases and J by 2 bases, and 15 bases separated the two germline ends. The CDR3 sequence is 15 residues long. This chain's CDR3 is CASSPRRAVQETQYF. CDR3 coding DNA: TGTGCCAGCAGCCCCAGAAGGGCGGTACAAGAGACCCAGTACTTC.

For the CDR3, the DNA is TGTGCCAGCAGTGACGACTCAGGCACGCAGTATTTT. Its translation: CASSDDSGTQYF. The chain has TRBV2 and TRBJ2-3; D not resolved. The CDR3 contains 12 residues. The V end lost 3 bases, the J end lost 9 bases, and 10 bases lay between the germline ends. Germline V gene sequence: CDR1 SNHLY, CDR2 FYNNEI.

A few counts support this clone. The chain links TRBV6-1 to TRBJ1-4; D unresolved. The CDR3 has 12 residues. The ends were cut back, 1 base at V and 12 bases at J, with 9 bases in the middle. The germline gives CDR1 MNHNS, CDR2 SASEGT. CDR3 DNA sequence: TGTGCCAGCAGTGAAGGGTGGTGGGAACTGTTTTTT. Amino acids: CASSEGWWELFF.

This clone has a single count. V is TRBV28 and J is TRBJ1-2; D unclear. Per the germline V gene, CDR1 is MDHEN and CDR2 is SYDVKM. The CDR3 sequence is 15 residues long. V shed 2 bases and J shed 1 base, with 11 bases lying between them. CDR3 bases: TGTGCCAGCAGTTTAACCGGAATGGATAACTATGGCTACACCTTC. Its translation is CASSLTGMDNYGYTF.

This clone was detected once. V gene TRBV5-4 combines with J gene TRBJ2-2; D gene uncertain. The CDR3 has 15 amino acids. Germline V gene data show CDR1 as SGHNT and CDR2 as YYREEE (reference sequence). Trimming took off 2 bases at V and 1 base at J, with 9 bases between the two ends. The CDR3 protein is CASSFLGLNTGELFF. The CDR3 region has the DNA TGTGCCAGCAGCTTCCTAGGGCTGAACACCGGGGAGCTGTTTTTT. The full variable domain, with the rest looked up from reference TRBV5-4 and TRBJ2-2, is ETGVTQSPTHLIKTRGQQVTLRCSSQSGHNTVSWYQQALGQGPQFIFQYYREEENGRGNFPPRFSGLQFPNYSSELNVNALELDDSALYLCASSFLGLNTGELFFGEGSRLTVL.

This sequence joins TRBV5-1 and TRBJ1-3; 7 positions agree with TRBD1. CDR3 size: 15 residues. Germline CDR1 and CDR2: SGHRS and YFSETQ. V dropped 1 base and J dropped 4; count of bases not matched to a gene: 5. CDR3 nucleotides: TGCGCCAGCAGCTTGACAGGGGAGAGCGGAAACACCATATATTTT. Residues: CASSLTGESGNTIYF.

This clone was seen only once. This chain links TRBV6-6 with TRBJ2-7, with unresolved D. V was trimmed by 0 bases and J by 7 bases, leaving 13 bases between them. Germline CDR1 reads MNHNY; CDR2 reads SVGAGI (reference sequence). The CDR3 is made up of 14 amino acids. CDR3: CASSYSATTGEQYF. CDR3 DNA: TGTGCCAGCAGTTACTCGGCCACTACCGGGGAGCAGTACTTC.

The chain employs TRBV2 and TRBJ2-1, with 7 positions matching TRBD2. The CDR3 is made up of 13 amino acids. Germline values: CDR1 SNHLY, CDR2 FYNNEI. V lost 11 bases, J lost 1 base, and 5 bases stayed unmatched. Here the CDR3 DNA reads TGTGCCGTCCGGGGGGATTCCTACAATGAGCAGTTCTTC. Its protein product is CAVRGDSYNEQFF.

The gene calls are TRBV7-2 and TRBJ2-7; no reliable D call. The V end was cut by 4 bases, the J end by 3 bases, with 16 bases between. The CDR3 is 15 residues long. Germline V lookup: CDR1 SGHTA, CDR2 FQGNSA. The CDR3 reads CASSSKPWESYEQYF. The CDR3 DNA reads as TGTGCCAGCAGCTCGAAACCGTGGGAAAGCTACGAGCAGTACTTC.

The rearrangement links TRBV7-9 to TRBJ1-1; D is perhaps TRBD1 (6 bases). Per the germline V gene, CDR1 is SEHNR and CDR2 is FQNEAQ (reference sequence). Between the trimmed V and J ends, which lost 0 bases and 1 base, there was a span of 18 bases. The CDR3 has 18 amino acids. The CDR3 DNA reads TGTGCCAGCAGCTTAGCGGTGTCATCAGGGGTTTGGAACACTGAAGCTTTCTTT. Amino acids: CASSLAVSSGVWNTEAFF.

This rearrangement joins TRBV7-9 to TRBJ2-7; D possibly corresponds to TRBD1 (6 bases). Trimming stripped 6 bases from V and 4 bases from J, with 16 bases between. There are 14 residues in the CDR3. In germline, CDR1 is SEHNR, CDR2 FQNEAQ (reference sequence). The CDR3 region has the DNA TGTGCCAGCAGACATGGACAGAACCCTTACGAGCAGTACTTC. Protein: CASRHGQNPYEQYF.

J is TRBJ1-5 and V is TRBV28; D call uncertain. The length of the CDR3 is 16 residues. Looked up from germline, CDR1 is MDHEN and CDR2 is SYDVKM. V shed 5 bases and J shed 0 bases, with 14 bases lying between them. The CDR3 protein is CASSPRPGYSNQPQHF. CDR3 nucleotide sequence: TGTGCCAGCAGTCCCCGACCGGGATATAGCAATCAGCCCCAGCATTTT.

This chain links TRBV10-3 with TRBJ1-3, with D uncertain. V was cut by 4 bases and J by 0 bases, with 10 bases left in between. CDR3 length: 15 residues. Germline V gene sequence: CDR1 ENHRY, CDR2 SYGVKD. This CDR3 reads CAISVGLSSGNTIYF. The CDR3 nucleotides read TGTGCCATCAGTGTTGGTCTCAGCTCTGGAAACACCATATATTTT.

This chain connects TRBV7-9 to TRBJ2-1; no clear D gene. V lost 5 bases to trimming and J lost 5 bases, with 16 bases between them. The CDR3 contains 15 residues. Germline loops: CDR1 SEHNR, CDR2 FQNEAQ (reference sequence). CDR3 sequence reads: CASSPLAGPDNEQFF. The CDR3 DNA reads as TGTGCCAGCAGCCCCCTGGCAGGCCCTGACAATGAGCAGTTCTTC.

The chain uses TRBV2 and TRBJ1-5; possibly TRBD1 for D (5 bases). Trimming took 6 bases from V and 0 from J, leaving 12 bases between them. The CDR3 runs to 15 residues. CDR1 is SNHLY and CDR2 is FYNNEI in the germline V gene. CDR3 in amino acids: CASRLTEYSNQPQHF. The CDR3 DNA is TGTGCCAGCAGGCTGACAGAATATAGCAATCAGCCCCAGCATTTT.

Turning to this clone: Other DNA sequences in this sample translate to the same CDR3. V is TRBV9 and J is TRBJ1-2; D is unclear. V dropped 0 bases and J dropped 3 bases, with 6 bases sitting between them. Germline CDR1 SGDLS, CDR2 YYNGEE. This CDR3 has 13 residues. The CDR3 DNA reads TGTGCCAGCAGCGTAGCGGGTGACTATGGCTACACCTTC. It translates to CASSVAGDYGYTF.

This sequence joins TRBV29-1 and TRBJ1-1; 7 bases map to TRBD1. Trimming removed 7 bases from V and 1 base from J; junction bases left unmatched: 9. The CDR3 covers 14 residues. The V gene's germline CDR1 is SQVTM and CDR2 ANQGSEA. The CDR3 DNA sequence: TGCAGCGGTAGGGGGCTCCGCCCGAACACTGAAGCTTTCTTT. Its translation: CSGRGLRPNTEAFF.

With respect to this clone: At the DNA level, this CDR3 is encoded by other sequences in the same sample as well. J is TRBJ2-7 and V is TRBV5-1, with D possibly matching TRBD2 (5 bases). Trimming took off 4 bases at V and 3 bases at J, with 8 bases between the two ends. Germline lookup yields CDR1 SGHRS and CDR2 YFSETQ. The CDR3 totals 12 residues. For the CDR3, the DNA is TGCGCCAGCAGCCTGGGAGACTACGAGCAGTACTTC. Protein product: CASSLGDYEQYF.

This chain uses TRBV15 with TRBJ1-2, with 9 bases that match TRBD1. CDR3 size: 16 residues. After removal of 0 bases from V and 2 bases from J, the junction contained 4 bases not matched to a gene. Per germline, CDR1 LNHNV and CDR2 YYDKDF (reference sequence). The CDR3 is CATSRDPGTGNYGYTF. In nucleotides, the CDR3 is TGTGCCACCAGCAGAGATCCCGGGACAGGGAACTATGGCTACACCTTC.

CDR3 residues: CASTEAGTPNTGELFF. The CDR3 bases are TGTGCCAGCACCGAGGCCGGGACACCTAACACCGGGGAGCTGTTTTTT. V gene TRBV7-9 combines with J gene TRBJ2-2, with D possibly TRBD1 on 6 matching bases. This CDR3 contains 16 residues. CDR1 and CDR2 from the germline V gene are SEHNR and FQNEAQ (reference sequence). Trimming took 7 bases from V and 2 from J, leaving 17 bases between them.

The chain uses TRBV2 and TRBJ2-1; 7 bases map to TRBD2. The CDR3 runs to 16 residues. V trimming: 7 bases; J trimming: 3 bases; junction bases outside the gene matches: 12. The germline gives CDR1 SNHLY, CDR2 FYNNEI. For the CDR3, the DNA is TGTGCCAGCACCGAAACTAGGGAGGGCCGCTACAATGAGCAGTTCTTC. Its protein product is CASTETREGRYNEQFF.

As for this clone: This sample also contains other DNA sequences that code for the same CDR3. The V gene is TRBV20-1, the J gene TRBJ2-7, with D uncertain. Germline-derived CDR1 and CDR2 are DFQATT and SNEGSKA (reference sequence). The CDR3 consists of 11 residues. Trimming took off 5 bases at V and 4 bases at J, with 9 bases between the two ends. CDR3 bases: TGCAGTGCTTCTCCAGGATACGAGCAGTACTTC. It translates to CSASPGYEQYF.

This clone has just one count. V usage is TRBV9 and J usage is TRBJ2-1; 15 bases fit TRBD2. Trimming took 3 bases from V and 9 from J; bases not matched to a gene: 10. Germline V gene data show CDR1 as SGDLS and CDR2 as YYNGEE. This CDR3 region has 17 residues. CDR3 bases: TGTGCCAGCAGCGCTGGGTGGGGACTAGCGGGAGGCGGTGAGCAGTTCTTC. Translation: CASSAGWGLAGGGEQFF.

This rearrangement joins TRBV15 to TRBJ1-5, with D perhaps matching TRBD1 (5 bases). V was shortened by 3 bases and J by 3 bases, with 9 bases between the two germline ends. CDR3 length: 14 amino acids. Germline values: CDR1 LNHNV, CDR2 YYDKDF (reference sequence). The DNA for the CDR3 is TGTGCCACCAGCAGCGGCAGGGACAATCAGCCCCAGCATTTT. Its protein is CATSSGRDNQPQHF.

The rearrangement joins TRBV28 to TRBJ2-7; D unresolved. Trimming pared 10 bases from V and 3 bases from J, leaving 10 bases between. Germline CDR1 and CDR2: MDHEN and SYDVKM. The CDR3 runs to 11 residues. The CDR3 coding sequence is TGTGCCACCGGCTCCGGCTACGAGCAGTACTTC. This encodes CATGSGYEQYF.

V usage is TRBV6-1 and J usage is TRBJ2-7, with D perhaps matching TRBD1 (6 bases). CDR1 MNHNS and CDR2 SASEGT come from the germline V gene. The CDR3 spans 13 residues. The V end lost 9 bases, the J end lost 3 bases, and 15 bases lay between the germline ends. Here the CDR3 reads CASEGEMDYEQYF. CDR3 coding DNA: TGTGCCAGTGAGGGGGAGATGGACTACGAGCAGTACTTC.